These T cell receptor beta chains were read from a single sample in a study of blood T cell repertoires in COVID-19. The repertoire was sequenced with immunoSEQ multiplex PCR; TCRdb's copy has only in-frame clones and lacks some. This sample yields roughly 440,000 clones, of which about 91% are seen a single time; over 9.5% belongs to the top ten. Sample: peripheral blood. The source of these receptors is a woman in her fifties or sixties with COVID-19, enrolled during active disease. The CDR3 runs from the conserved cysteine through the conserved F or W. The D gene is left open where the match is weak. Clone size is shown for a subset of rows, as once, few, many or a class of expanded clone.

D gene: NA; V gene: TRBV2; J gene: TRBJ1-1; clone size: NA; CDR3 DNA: TGTGCCAGCAGTGGGCTCAAGGAAGCTTTCTTT; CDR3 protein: CASSGLKEAFF
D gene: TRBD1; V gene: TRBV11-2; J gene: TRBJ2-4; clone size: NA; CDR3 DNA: TGTGCCAGCAGCTGGGGACAGGGAGGGAACATTCAGTACTTC; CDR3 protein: CASSWGQGGNIQYF
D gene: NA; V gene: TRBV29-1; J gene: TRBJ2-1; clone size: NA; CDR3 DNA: TGCAGCGTTGGTCTAGCCCCCGATGAGCAGTTCTTC; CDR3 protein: CSVGLAPDEQFF
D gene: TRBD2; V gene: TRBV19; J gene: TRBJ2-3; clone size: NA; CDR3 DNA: TGTGCCAGTGACTCTAGCGGGACACGCGATACGCAGTATTTT; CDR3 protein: CASDSSGTRDTQYF
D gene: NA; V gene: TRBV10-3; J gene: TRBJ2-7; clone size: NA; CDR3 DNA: TGTGCCATCGGACAGGACTATTACGAGCAGTACTTC; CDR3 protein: CAIGQDYYEQYF
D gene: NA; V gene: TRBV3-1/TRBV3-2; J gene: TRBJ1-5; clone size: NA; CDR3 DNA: TGTGCCAGCAGCCAAGGCAGGGGAGGCAATCAGCCCCAGCATTTT; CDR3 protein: CASSQGRGGNQPQHF
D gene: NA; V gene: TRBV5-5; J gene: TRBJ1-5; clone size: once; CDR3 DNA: TGTGCCAGCAGCCCCGGGGATCAGCGTGAGCCCCAGCATTTT; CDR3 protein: CASSPGDQREPQHF
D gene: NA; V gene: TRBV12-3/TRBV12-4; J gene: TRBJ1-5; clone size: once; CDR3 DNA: TGTGCCAGCAGTTTGGGGGCAGGTCAGCCCCAGCATTTT; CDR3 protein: CASSLGAGQPQHF
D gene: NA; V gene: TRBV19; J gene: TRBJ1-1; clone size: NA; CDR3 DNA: TGTGCCAGTATCGAGCAGGGAACTGAAGCTTTCTTT; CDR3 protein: CASIEQGTEAFF
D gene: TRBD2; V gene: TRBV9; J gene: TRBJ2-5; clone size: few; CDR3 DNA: TGTGCCAGCAGCGTAGCGGGTCGCGGGGGGCAGTACTTC; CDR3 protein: CASSVAGRGGQYF
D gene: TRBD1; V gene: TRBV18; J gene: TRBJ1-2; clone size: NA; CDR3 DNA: TGTGCCAGCTCTCCCCGCGGGGAAAGACAGGGCTCTAACTATGGCTACACCTTC; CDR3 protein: CASSPRGERQGSNYGYTF
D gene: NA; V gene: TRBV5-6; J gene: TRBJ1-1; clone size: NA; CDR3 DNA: TGTGCCAGCAGCCTAGACAGGAACACTGAAGCTTTCTTT; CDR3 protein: CASSLDRNTEAFF
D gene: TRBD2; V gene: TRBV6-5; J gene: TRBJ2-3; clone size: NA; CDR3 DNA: TGTGCCAGTTGGACGGGGGGACGCACAGATACGCAGTATTTT; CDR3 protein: CASWTGGRTDTQYF
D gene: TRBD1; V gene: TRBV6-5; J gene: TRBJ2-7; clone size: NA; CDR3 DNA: TGTGCCAGCACCCAGACAGGGGGGAGCTACGAGCAGTACTTC; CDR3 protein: CASTQTGGSYEQYF
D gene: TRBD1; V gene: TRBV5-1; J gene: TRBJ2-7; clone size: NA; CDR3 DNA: TGCGCCAGCAGCTCCGGGACAGGCCCCTACGAGCAGTACTTC; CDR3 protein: CASSSGTGPYEQYF
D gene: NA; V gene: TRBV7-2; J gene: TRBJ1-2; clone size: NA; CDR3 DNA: TGTGCCAGCAGCTTCAATGGACTGGAAGGCTACACCTTC; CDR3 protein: CASSFNGLEGYTF